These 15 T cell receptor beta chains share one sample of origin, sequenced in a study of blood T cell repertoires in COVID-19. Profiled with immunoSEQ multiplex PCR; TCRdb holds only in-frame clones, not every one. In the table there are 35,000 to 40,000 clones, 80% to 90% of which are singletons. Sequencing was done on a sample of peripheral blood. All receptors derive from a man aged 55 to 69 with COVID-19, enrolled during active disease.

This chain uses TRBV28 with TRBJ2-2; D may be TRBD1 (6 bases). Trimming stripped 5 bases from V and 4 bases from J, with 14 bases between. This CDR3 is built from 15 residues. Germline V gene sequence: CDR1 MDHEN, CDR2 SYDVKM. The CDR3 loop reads CASSPYRAITGELFF. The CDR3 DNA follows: TGTGCCAGCAGTCCGTACAGGGCTATCACCGGGGAGCTGTTTTTT.

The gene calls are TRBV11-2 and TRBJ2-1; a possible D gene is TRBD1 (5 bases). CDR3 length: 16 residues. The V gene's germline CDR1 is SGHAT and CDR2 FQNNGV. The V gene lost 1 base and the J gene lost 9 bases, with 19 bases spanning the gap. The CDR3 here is CASSLVRTRAMGEQFF. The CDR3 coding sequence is TGTGCCAGCAGCTTAGTGAGGACAAGGGCAATGGGTGAGCAGTTCTTC.

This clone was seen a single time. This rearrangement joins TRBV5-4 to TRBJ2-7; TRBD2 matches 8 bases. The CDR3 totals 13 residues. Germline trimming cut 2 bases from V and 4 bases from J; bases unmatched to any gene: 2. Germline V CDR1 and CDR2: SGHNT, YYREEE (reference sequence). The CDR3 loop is CASSLAGEYEQYF. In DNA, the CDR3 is TGTGCCAGCAGCTTAGCGGGAGAGTACGAGCAGTACTTC.

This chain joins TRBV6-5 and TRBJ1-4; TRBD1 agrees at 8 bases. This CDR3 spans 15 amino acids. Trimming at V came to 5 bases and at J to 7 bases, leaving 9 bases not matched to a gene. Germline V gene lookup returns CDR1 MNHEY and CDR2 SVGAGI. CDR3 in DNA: TGTGCCAGCAGTCCTACCCGGACAGGGAGTGAAAAACTGTTTTTT. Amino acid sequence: CASSPTRTGSEKLFF.

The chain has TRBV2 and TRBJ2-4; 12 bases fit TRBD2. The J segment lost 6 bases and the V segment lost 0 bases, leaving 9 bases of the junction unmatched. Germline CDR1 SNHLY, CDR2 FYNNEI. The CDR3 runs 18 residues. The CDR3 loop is CASSEAVASGRGRNIQYF. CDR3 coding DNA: TGTGCCAGCAGTGAAGCTGTTGCTAGCGGGAGGGGTAGAAACATTCAGTACTTC.

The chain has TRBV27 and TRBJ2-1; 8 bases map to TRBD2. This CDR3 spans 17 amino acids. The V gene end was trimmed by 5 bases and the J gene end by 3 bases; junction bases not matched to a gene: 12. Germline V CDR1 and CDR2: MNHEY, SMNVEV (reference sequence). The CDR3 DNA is TGTGCCAGCAGTACTATGCGGGGGGTAGCGGGCTACAATGAGCAGTTCTTC. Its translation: CASSTMRGVAGYNEQFF.

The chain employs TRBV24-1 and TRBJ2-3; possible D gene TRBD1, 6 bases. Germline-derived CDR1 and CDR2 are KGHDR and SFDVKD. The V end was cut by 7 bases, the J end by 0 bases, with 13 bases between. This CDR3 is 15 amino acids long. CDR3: CATRRQDTSTDTQYF. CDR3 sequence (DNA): TGTGCCACCAGAAGACAGGACACCAGCACAGATACGCAGTATTTT.

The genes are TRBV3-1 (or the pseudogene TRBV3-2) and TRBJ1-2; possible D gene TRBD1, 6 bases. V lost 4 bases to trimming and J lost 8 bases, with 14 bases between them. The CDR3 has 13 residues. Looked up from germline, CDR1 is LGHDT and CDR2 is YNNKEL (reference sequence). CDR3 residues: CASSPRQVRGYTF. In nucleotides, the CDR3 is TGTGCCAGCAGCCCGAGACAGGTCCGCGGCTACACCTTC.

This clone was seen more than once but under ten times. The CDR3 is CASSPTGGLNEQFF. CDR3 nucleotides: TGTGCCAGCAGCCCCACGGGGGGACTCAATGAGCAGTTCTTC. The chain uses TRBV4-2 and TRBJ2-1; 7 bases are a match to TRBD2. The trim removed 4 bases at V and 6 bases at J, leaving 6 bases unmatched. The CDR3 loop spans 14 amino acids. The germline CDR1 and CDR2 sequences are LGHNA and YNFKEQ.

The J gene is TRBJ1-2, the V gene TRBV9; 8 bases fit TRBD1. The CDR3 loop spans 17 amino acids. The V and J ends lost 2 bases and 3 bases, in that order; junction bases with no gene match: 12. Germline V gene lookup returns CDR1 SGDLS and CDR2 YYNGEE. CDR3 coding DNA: TGTGCCAGCAGCGTCTCGGACAGGGCCATTTTCCACTATGGCTACACCTTC. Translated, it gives CASSVSDRAIFHYGYTF.

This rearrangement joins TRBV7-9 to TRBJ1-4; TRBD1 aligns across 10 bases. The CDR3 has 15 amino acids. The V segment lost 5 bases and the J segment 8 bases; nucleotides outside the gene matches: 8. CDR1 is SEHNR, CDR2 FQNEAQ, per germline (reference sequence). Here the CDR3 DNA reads TGTGCCAGCAGCCCCACCGGGACAGGGGTGGAAAAACTGTTTTTT. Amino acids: CASSPTGTGVEKLFF.

In DNA, the CDR3 is TGTGCCAGCAGTGGTGGACGGAGGAGAATCAATCAGCCCCAGCATTTT. It yields the protein CASSGGRRRINQPQHF. The chain is built from TRBV6-2 or TRBV6-3 and TRBJ1-5; no clear D. The CDR3 has 16 amino acids. V gave up 5 bases and J gave up 3 bases, with 17 bases separating them. Per germline, CDR1 MNHEY and CDR2 SVGEGT.

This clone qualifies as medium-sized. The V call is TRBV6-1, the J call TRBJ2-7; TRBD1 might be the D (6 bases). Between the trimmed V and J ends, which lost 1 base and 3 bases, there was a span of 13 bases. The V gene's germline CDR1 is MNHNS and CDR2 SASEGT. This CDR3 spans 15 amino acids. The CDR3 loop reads CASSEGGQIDYEQYF. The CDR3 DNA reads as TGTGCCAGCAGTGAAGGTGGACAGATAGACTACGAGCAGTACTTC.

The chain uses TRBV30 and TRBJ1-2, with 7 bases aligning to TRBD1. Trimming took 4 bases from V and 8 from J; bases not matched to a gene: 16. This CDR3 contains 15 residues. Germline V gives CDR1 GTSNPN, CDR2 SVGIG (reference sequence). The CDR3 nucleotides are TGTGCCTGGAATCCGGGACAGCCTTTCTCTAGCGGCTACACCTTC. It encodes CAWNPGQPFSSGYTF.

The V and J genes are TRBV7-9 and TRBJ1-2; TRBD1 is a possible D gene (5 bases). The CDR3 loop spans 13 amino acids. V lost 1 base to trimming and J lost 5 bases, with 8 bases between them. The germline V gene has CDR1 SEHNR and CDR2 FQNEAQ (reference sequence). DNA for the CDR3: TGTGCCAGCAGCTTAGAACAGGATTATGGCTACACCTTC. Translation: CASSLEQDYGYTF.